A selection of T cell receptor beta chains follows, all from one sample in a study of blood T cell repertoires in COVID-19. Using immunoSEQ multiplex PCR, the repertoire was profiled, and TCRdb retains in-frame clones only, with some absent. The table includes under 250,000 clones, about 79% detected once. The sample comprised PBMCs or T cells enriched from blood (not recorded which). These receptors all come from a woman in her forties with acute COVID-19. Both conserved end residues are trimmed from each CDR3.

V gene	J gene	CDR3 protein
TRBV3-1/TRBV3-2	TRBJ1-2	ASSQEAGRGQGYT
TRBV2	TRBJ1-2	ASSGKQGNYGYT
TRBV3-1/TRBV3-2	TRBJ2-7	ASSHSTLGPYEQY
TRBV18	TRBJ1-4	ASSPGQGEKLF
TRBV5-1	TRBJ1-6	ASSIDRGSNSPLH
TRBV4-1	TRBJ2-5	ASSQATGAYDYQETQY
TRBV2	TRBJ2-5	AGSRGASGRAQATQETQY
TRBV10-2	TRBJ2-6	AAGVGPLLASGANVLT
TRBV21-1	TRBJ2-5	ASTCTGSVGETQY
TRBV7-9	TRBJ2-3	ASSLAGGPTDTQY
TRBV27	TRBJ2-7	ASTGTGSYEQY
TRBV19	TRBJ2-3	ASSIGPAGTDTQY
TRBV9	TRBJ2-1	ASRDSGLGGYNEQF
TRBV2	TRBJ1-6	ASSERAAGAYNSPLH
TRBV6-5	TRBJ2-1	ASSYFRYNEQF
TRBV28	TRBJ2-5	ASSFGGHQETQY
TRBV18	TRBJ2-7	ASSPSNEQY
TRBV10-2	TRBJ2-7	ASSDGAGHRSGEQY
TRBV24-1	TRBJ2-5	ATSDSFGTHQETQY
TRBV29-1	TRBJ2-3	SVLRGYSTDTQY
TRBV11-3	TRBJ2-1	ASSYSGRPEQF
TRBV5-5	TRBJ1-5	ASSLGGYGNQPQH
TRBV10-1	TRBJ1-1	ASSAGGGTEAF
TRBV7-2	TRBJ2-2	ASSFSSGGATGELF
TRBV24-1	TRBJ2-1	APSRYNEQF
TRBV4-3	TRBJ1-1	ASSQDLMGGTEAF
TRBV30	TRBJ2-7	AWSGTGGYLGEQY
TRBV28	TRBJ2-1	ASSHLSGRRNNEQF
TRBV30	TRBJ1-6	AWRGGGRNSPLH
TRBV5-1	TRBJ2-2	ASSLIGPGELF
TRBV3-1/TRBV3-2	TRBJ2-7	ASSPGTGTYEQY
TRBV6-1	TRBJ2-5	ASSEGPGVPEETQY
TRBV4-3	TRBJ2-7	ASSQDWRVPYYEQY
TRBV7-2	TRBJ1-1	ASSPRQGARNTEAF
TRBV24-1	TRBJ1-2	ATSRREPGSYT
TRBV5-1	TRBJ2-1	ASSLDVSGGNEQF
TRBV19	TRBJ1-5	ASSFAGRQPQH
TRBV3-1/TRBV3-2	TRBJ2-7	ASSQVSGGAYEQY
TRBV6-5	TRBJ1-1	ASRIGTGNTEAF
TRBV29-1	TRBJ2-3	SVDAGGSTDTQY
TRBV25-1	TRBJ1-2	ASRGQVNYGYT
TRBV5-4	TRBJ2-7	ASSPRTSGFSAYEQY
TRBV7-9	TRBJ1-2	ASSLANAGYT
TRBV7-2	TRBJ2-1	ASSLGQGVRAQF
TRBV5-1	TRBJ2-7	ASSDTGGSYEQY
TRBV7-2	TRBJ2-2	ASSPTSGITGELF
TRBV27	TRBJ2-2	ASRVAGGSSGELF